Below are 24 T cell receptor beta chains sequenced from a single sample in a study of OX40 agonist ivuxolimab in advanced cancers. The table came from immunoSEQ multiplex PCR; TCRdb's copy has only in-frame clones and leaves some out. The sample carries roughly 63,000 clones, nearly 90% recorded once. The starting material was CD4+ or CD8+ T cells sorted from blood, obtained in a trial of the OX40 agonist ivuxolimab. The receptors derive from an adult with an advanced solid tumor such as melanoma, head and neck, liver or kidney cancer.

This chain joins TRBV15 and TRBJ2-7; D unclear. The germline V gene encodes CDR1 LNHNV and CDR2 YYDKDF (reference sequence). This CDR3 contains 14 residues. V lost 4 bases to trimming and J lost 0 bases, with 10 bases between them. CDR3 region: CATSNGSLSYEQYF. CDR3 nucleotides: TGTGCCACCAGCAACGGATCCCTCTCCTACGAGCAGTACTTC. Full variable domain (rest looked up from reference TRBV15 and TRBJ2-7): DAMVIQNPRYQVTQFGKPVTLSCSQTLNHNVMYWYQQKSSQAPKLLFHYYDKDFNNEADTPDNFQSRRPNTSFCFLDIRSPGLGDTAMYLCATSNGSLSYEQYFGPGTRLTVT.

The V gene is TRBV2, the J gene TRBJ2-7; D is ambiguous. Looked up from germline, CDR1 is SNHLY and CDR2 is FYNNEI. This CDR3 has 11 amino acids. Deletions cut 7 bases from V and 1 base from J, with 5 bases between. The CDR3 sequence: CASMESYEQYF. In nucleotides, the CDR3 is TGTGCCAGCATGGAGTCCTACGAGCAGTACTTC.

This chain's CDR3 is CASSEVRVPYPYEQYF. As DNA, the CDR3 is TGTGCCAGCAGTGAAGTGAGGGTCCCTTACCCCTACGAGCAGTACTTC. This chain uses TRBV6-1 with TRBJ2-7; tentative D call: TRBD2 (5 bases). Trimming shortened V by 1 base and J by 2 bases, and 15 bases separated the two germline ends. CDR1 MNHNS and CDR2 SASEGT come from the germline V gene. The CDR3 loop spans 16 amino acids.

The chain uses TRBV29-1 and TRBJ2-7; 7 bases align to TRBD2. The V segment lost 3 bases and the J segment 2 bases; nucleotides outside the gene matches: 10. CDR3 length equals 15 residues. Germline V CDR1 and CDR2: SQVTM, ANQGSEA. The chain's CDR3 is CSVEGKAGLTYEQYF. The CDR3, as DNA: TGCAGCGTTGAGGGGAAAGCGGGGTTGACCTACGAGCAGTACTTC.

This rearrangement joins TRBV21-1 to TRBJ1-2; the D call TRBD1 from the table was never checked on the DNA. TRBV21-1 is listed as a pseudogene. CDR3 length: 13 amino acids. The CDR3 DNA is TGTGCCAGCAGCAAATTGGGGGCGCATGGCTACACCTTC. Translating gives CASSKLGAHGYTF.

The V and J genes are TRBV27 and TRBJ1-4; 7 bases fit TRBD1. This CDR3 spans 12 amino acids. J lost 12 bases, V lost 4 bases, and 5 bases had no gene match. The germline CDR1 and CDR2 sequences are MNHEY and SMNVEV (reference sequence). For the CDR3, the DNA is TGTGCCAGCAGTTCCCACAGGGGAGAACTGTTTTTT. It translates to CASSSHRGELFF.

The rearrangement uses TRBV4-1 and TRBJ2-4; D perhaps matches TRBD1 (6 bases). CDR1 and CDR2 from the germline V gene are MGHRA and YSYEKL. The germline V and J ends were trimmed by 2 bases and 7 bases, with 12 bases remaining between them. The CDR3 spans 14 residues. Written as DNA, the CDR3 is TGCGCCAGCAGCCAATCGACCAGGGGTAACATTCAGTACTTC. Residues: CASSQSTRGNIQYF.

This clone was seen just once. The chain's CDR3 is CASTSLAGGPNEQFF. The CDR3 DNA is TGTGCCAGTACCTCCCTAGCGGGAGGGCCAAATGAGCAGTTCTTC. This chain uses TRBV19 with TRBJ2-1; 12 bases agree with TRBD2. The CDR3 length is 15 residues. The V segment lost 7 bases and the J segment 7 bases; nucleotides outside the gene matches: 8. Per germline, CDR1 LNHDA and CDR2 SQIVND (reference sequence).

The sample holds a few counts of this clone. The chain uses TRBV4-1 and TRBJ2-7, with D unresolved. The germline CDR1 and CDR2 sequences are MGHRA and YSYEKL. The V end was cut by 1 base, the J end by 3 bases, with 13 bases between. CDR3 size: 15 residues. The CDR3 spells CASSQGLSLNYEQYF. In nucleotides, the CDR3 is TGCGCCAGCAGCCAAGGCCTGAGCCTGAACTACGAGCAGTACTTC.

The chain uses TRBV6-6 and TRBJ2-3; 9 positions match TRBD2. The CDR3 length is 14 residues. Per germline, CDR1 MNHNY and CDR2 SVGAGI (reference sequence). The V gene end was trimmed by 5 bases and the J gene end by 6 bases; junction bases not matched to a gene: 6. The DNA of the CDR3 is TGTGCCAGCAGTCGCCGGACTAGCGTTGATACGCAGTATTTT. Translation: CASSRRTSVDTQYF.

This clone was counted between two and nine times. The rearrangement joins TRBV7-9 to TRBJ1-6, with 12 bases that match TRBD1. Germline-derived CDR1 and CDR2 are SEHNR and FQNEAQ (reference sequence). The CDR3 is made up of 14 amino acids. V was clipped by 4 bases and J by 11 bases; unmatched bases: 3. This CDR3 reads CASSWGQGATPLHF. CDR3 DNA sequence: TGTGCCAGCAGCTGGGGACAGGGGGCAACACCCCTCCACTTT.

The chain has TRBV6-1 and TRBJ2-7; TRBD1 agrees at 11 bases. Germline trimming cut 7 bases from V and 3 bases from J; bases unmatched to any gene: 2. There are 13 residues in the CDR3. Germline V gene sequence: CDR1 MNHNS, CDR2 SASEGT. The CDR3 sequence: CASTGTGGYEQYF. The CDR3 DNA is TGTGCCAGCACCGGGACAGGGGGCTACGAGCAGTACTTC.

V usage is TRBV4-2 and J usage is TRBJ2-7; 8 positions match TRBD1. Trimming cost V 2 bases and J 5 bases; bases outside gene matches: 8. This CDR3 has 15 amino acids. CDR1 is LGHNA and CDR2 is YNFKEQ in the germline V gene. The CDR3 spells CASSQRPAGQDEQYF. In DNA form, the CDR3 reads TGTGCCAGCAGCCAACGCCCGGCGGGACAGGACGAGCAGTACTTC.

The J gene is TRBJ2-7, the V gene TRBV4-1; the D is unclear. V was shortened by 0 bases and J by 3 bases, with 12 bases between the two germline ends. Germline V gene sequence: CDR1 MGHRA, CDR2 YSYEKL. This CDR3 is 15 amino acids long. The CDR3 here is CASSQDSRPYYEQYF. The CDR3 coding sequence is TGCGCCAGCAGCCAAGATTCGCGGCCTTACTACGAGCAGTACTTC.

V and J are TRBV7-3 and TRBJ2-1; 10 bases agree with TRBD2. V shed 5 bases, J shed 5 bases, and the junction held 6 bases outside the gene matches. Per the germline V gene, CDR1 is SGHTA and CDR2 is FQGTGA. The CDR3 is 15 amino acids. The CDR3 sequence is CASSQWTSGDNEQFF. CDR3 DNA: TGTGCCAGCAGCCAGTGGACTAGCGGTGACAATGAGCAGTTCTTC.

This chain connects TRBV6-1 to TRBJ2-1, with TRBD1 identical over 10 bases. CDR1 MNHNS and CDR2 SASEGT come from the germline V gene. The CDR3 length is 16 residues. Trimming at V came to 4 bases and at J to 7 bases, leaving 10 bases not matched to a gene. The CDR3 DNA reads TGTGCCAGCAGTGTTCGACAGGGGGCCTCGGATAATGAGCAGTTCTTC. Residues: CASSVRQGASDNEQFF.

The chain's CDR3 is CASSLEGREQFF. CDR3 coding DNA: TGTGCCAGCAGCTTAGAGGGCCGGGAGCAGTTCTTC. The gene calls are TRBV7-9 and TRBJ2-1; D remains unclear. The CDR3 sequence is 12 residues long. V was shortened by 1 base and J by 10 bases, with 8 bases between the two germline ends. Germline loops: CDR1 SEHNR, CDR2 FQNEAQ (reference sequence).

This clone was detected only a few times. The rearrangement uses TRBV28 and TRBJ2-6, with TRBD1 as a possible D gene (6 bases). The V gene lost 5 bases and the J gene lost 0 bases, with 11 bases spanning the gap. Germline-derived CDR1 and CDR2 are MDHEN and SYDVKM. The CDR3 consists of 16 residues. The CDR3 protein is CASSERGGSGANVLTF. CDR3 DNA sequence: TGTGCCAGCAGTGAACGAGGGGGCTCTGGGGCCAACGTCCTGACTTTC. The full variable domain, with the rest looked up from reference TRBV28 and TRBJ2-6, is DVKVTQSSRYLVKRTGEKVFLECVQDMDHENMFWYRQDPGLGLRLIYFSYDVKMKEKGDIPEGYSVSREKKERFSLILESASTNQTSMYLCASSERGGSGANVLTFGAGSRLTVL.

The chain uses TRBV5-1 and TRBJ1-2, with a possible D match to TRBD1 (5 bases). CDR1 SGHRS and CDR2 YFSETQ come from the germline V gene. V was shortened by 0 bases and J by 8 bases, with 14 bases between the two germline ends. The CDR3 spans 14 residues. The CDR3 DNA reads TGCGCCAGCAGCTTGGCCTATGGGACGCGGGGCTACACCTTC. Translated, it gives CASSLAYGTRGYTF.

This clone has just one count. V gene TRBV30 combines with J gene TRBJ2-7, with D unresolved. CDR1 and CDR2 from the germline V gene are GTSNPN and SVGIG (reference sequence). The V end lost 2 bases, the J end lost 3 bases, and 8 bases lay between the germline ends. The CDR3 is 12 amino acids. The CDR3 DNA reads TGTGCCTGGAGTTTCGACAACTACGAGCAGTACTTC. It encodes CAWSFDNYEQYF. Variable domain in full (rest from reference TRBV30 and TRBJ2-7): SQTIHQWPATLVQPVGSPLSLECTVEGTSNPNLYWYRQAAGRGLQLLFYSVGIGQISSEVPQNLSASRPQDRQFILSSKKLLLSDSGFYLCAWSFDNYEQYFGPGTRLTVT.

The chain is built from TRBV27 and TRBJ2-1; TRBD2 aligns across 7 bases. The V segment lost 5 bases and the J segment 0 bases; nucleotides outside the gene matches: 4. There are 15 residues in the CDR3. Germline V gene data show CDR1 as MNHEY and CDR2 as SMNVEV (reference sequence). This chain's CDR3 is CASSQAGYSYNEQFF. The DNA for the CDR3 is TGTGCCAGCAGTCAAGCGGGGTACTCCTACAATGAGCAGTTCTTC.

The V call is TRBV9, the J call TRBJ2-5; TRBD1 is a possible D gene (6 bases). Germline V gene lookup returns CDR1 SGDLS and CDR2 YYNGEE. Trimming removed 3 bases at V and 5 bases at J, with 14 bases between. The CDR3 is 14 amino acids. CDR3 in DNA: TGTGCCAGCAGCGAGAGGGATGGGGGCGAGACCCAGTACTTC. Its protein is CASSERDGGETQYF.

J is TRBJ1-1 and V is TRBV7-3; D gene uncertain. Trimming took off 3 bases at V and 3 bases at J, with 8 bases between the two ends. The germline V gene has CDR1 SGHTA and CDR2 FQGTGA. CDR3 length: 13 amino acids. The CDR3 bases are TGTGCCAGCAGCTTGCATCCGGACACTGAAGCTTTCTTT. As protein: CASSLHPDTEAFF.

The genes are TRBV9 and TRBJ2-7, with 7 bases matching TRBD2. This CDR3 is 15 amino acids long. V dropped 0 bases and J dropped 2; count of bases not matched to a gene: 5. CDR1 and CDR2 (germline): SGDLS, YYNGEE. CDR3 nucleotide sequence: TGTGCCAGCAGCGTAGGGTTCGGACTAGCCTACGAGCAGTACTTC. It is translated as CASSVGFGLAYEQYF.